This passage covers 16 T cell receptor beta chains from one sample sequenced in a study of T cell changes during pregnancy in multiple sclerosis. Measured with immunoSEQ multiplex PCR; TCRdb has only the in-frame clones, and not every one. The sample shows 85,000 to 100,000 clones, approximately 89% of them seen only once. The source was peripheral blood, collected before pregnancy. All receptors derive from a female donor with multiple sclerosis, enrolled in a pregnancy study.

The chain links TRBV15 to TRBJ2-1; D call uncertain. Germline CDR1 reads LNHNV; CDR2 reads YYDKDF (reference sequence). The CDR3 contains 13 residues. The V end was cut by 2 bases, the J end by 5 bases, with 7 bases between. The CDR3 DNA reads as TGTGCCACCAGCAGAACCGCGAACAATGAGCAGTTCTTC. Translating gives CATSRTANNEQFF. Looking up the rest from reference TRBV15 and TRBJ2-1 gives the full variable domain: DAMVIQNPRYQVTQFGKPVTLSCSQTLNHNVMYWYQQKSSQAPKLLFHYYDKDFNNEADTPDNFQSRRPNTSFCFLDIRSPGLGDTAMYLCATSRTANNEQFFGPGTRLTVL.

The rearrangement links TRBV28 to TRBJ1-5; the D gene is possibly TRBD1 (5 bases). CDR1 and CDR2 (germline): MDHEN, SYDVKM. V shed 4 bases and J shed 5 bases, with 6 bases lying between them. The CDR3 has 12 residues. As DNA, the CDR3 is TGTGCCAGCAGTTCCAGGGATCAGCCCCAGCATTTT. As protein: CASSSRDQPQHF.

This clone was counted once. This sequence joins TRBV7-2 and TRBJ2-2; the D is unclear. This CDR3 has 13 amino acids. Germline V gene lookup returns CDR1 SGHTA and CDR2 FQGNSA. Trimming cost V 10 bases and J 0 bases, with 9 bases left between them. The chain's CDR3 is CATTRTNTGELFF. The CDR3 region has the DNA TGTGCCACCACGAGGACGAACACCGGGGAGCTGTTTTTT.

The V and J genes are TRBV5-1 and TRBJ1-4, with D uncertain. Germline values: CDR1 SGHRS, CDR2 YFSETQ. Trimming shortened V by 0 bases and J by 7 bases, and 19 bases separated the two germline ends. This CDR3 region has 17 residues. This chain's CDR3 is CASSLGFGPRASEKLFF. The CDR3 DNA follows: TGCGCCAGCAGCTTGGGCTTTGGACCGAGGGCATCTGAAAAACTGTTTTTT.

V usage is TRBV28 and J usage is TRBJ2-7; perhaps TRBD2 as D (6 bases). Per germline, CDR1 MDHEN and CDR2 SYDVKM. The ends were cut back, 6 bases at V and 3 bases at J, with 12 bases in the middle. This CDR3 spans 13 amino acids. CDR3 region: CASSLSGLYEQYF. CDR3 DNA: TGTGCCAGCAGCCTGTCGGGACTCTACGAGCAGTACTTC.

The chain joins TRBV6-6 to TRBJ1-4; unclear D gene. This CDR3 has 13 residues. Per the germline V gene, CDR1 is MNHNY and CDR2 is SVGAGI (reference sequence). V was cut by 6 bases and J by 0 bases, with 5 bases left in between. CDR3 protein: CASRRATNEKLFF. As DNA, the CDR3 is TGTGCCAGCAGGAGGGCAACTAATGAAAAACTGTTTTTT.

The chain combines TRBV7-9 with TRBJ2-7, with D tentatively TRBD2 (6 bases). Germline V gene sequence: CDR1 SEHNR, CDR2 FQNEAQ (reference sequence). V dropped 3 bases and J dropped 6 bases, with 9 bases sitting between them. The CDR3 has 12 residues. The CDR3 loop reads CASSFIAVEQYF. As DNA, the CDR3 is TGTGCCAGCAGCTTTATAGCGGTCGAGCAGTACTTC. The full variable domain, its missing parts supplied by reference TRBV7-9 and TRBJ2-7, is DTGVSQNPRHKITKRGQNVTFRCDPISEHNRLYWYRQTLGQGPEFLTYFQNEAQLEKSRLLSDRFSAERPKGSFSTLEIQRTEQGDSAMYLCASSFIAVEQYFGPGTRLTVT.

The rearrangement uses TRBV7-6 and TRBJ2-7; TRBD1 agrees at 8 bases. Germline trimming cut 4 bases from V and 3 bases from J; bases unmatched to any gene: 5. CDR1 SGHVS and CDR2 FNYEAQ come from the germline V gene. There are 14 residues in the CDR3. In DNA form, the CDR3 reads TGTGCCAGCAGCTCCCAGACAGGGGTCTACGAGCAGTACTTC. Protein product: CASSSQTGVYEQYF.

The gene calls are TRBV9 and TRBJ1-4; no clear D gene. Per germline, CDR1 SGDLS and CDR2 YYNGEE. V lost 0 bases and J 0 bases, leaving 6 bases between the germline ends. The CDR3 spans 15 residues. CDR3 loop: CASSVGPATNEKLFF. In nucleotides, the CDR3 is TGTGCCAGCAGCGTAGGTCCGGCAACTAATGAAAAACTGTTTTTT.

The chain uses TRBV28 and TRBJ2-1; D may be TRBD2 (6 bases). CDR1 is MDHEN, CDR2 SYDVKM, per germline. This CDR3 has 15 amino acids. The V end was cut by 0 bases, the J end by 9 bases, with 15 bases between. The CDR3 protein is CASSLWGGRDREQFF. CDR3 in DNA: TGTGCCAGCAGTTTATGGGGAGGTAGGGATCGTGAGCAGTTCTTC.

The V and J genes are TRBV2 and TRBJ1-1, with TRBD1 matching over 7 bases. This CDR3 region has 14 residues. V lost 11 bases and J lost 7; bases outside the gene matches: 16. Germline V gene data show CDR1 as SNHLY and CDR2 as FYNNEI. The DNA for the CDR3 is TGTGCCTCAAAATCGGAGGGGGCCAAGCTTGAAGCTTTCTTT. Protein sequence: CASKSEGAKLEAFF. The variable domain in full, completed from reference TRBV2 and TRBJ1-1, reads EPEVTQTPSHQVTQMGQEVILRCVPISNHLYFYWYRQILGQKVEFLVSFYNNEISEKSEIFDDQFSVERPDGSNFTLKIRSTKLEDSAMYFCASKSEGAKLEAFFGQGTRLTVV.

The table lists this clone with a count of one. This chain uses TRBV6-1 with TRBJ2-7; D might be TRBD1 (5 bases). This CDR3 region has 13 residues. Trimming stripped 8 bases from V and 5 bases from J, with 16 bases between. The germline CDR1 and CDR2 sequences are MNHNS and SASEGT. Here the CDR3 DNA reads TGTGCCAGCGGCCGACAGTCCCCCAACGAGCAGTACTTC. It translates to CASGRQSPNEQYF.

The rearrangement uses TRBV7-6 and TRBJ2-1; TRBD2 is a possible D gene (6 bases). The CDR3 runs 15 residues. Germline-derived CDR1 and CDR2 are SGHVS and FNYEAQ. The V end was cut by 3 bases, the J end by 2 bases, with 11 bases between. In DNA, the CDR3 is TGTGCCAGCAGCTTTTCGCCTAGCGCCTACAATGAGCAGTTCTTC. It yields the protein CASSFSPSAYNEQFF.

The rearrangement joins TRBV7-9 to TRBJ2-7; D might be TRBD2 (5 bases). The germline V gene has CDR1 SEHNR and CDR2 FQNEAQ (reference sequence). CDR3 length equals 13 residues. Trimming removed 4 bases from V and 3 bases from J, with 10 bases in between. The CDR3 spells CASSSIRDYEQYF. The CDR3 DNA follows: TGTGCCAGCAGCTCTATACGGGACTACGAGCAGTACTTC. Looking up the rest from reference TRBV7-9 and TRBJ2-7 gives the full variable domain: DTGVSQNPRHKITKRGQNVTFRCDPISEHNRLYWYRQTLGQGPEFLTYFQNEAQLEKSRLLSDRFSAERPKGSFSTLEIQRTEQGDSAMYLCASSSIRDYEQYFGPGTRLTVT.

The CDR3 sequence is CASSSLGLPRSYNEQFF. The CDR3 bases are TGTGCCAGCAGTTCTTTGGGACTACCGCGATCCTACAATGAGCAGTTCTTC. The J gene is TRBJ2-1, the V gene TRBV28; 7 bases map to TRBD2. Germline lookup yields CDR1 MDHEN and CDR2 SYDVKM. The CDR3 contains 17 residues. V shed 4 bases and J 1 base; nucleotides not matched to a gene: 10.

The chain is built from TRBV7-3 and TRBJ2-1, with D possibly TRBD2 on 5 matching bases. V lost 3 bases to trimming and J lost 4 bases, with 13 bases between them. Looked up from germline, CDR1 is SGHTA and CDR2 is FQGTGA. CDR3 length: 15 amino acids. CDR3 in amino acids: CASSFGPGYYNEQFF. The CDR3 DNA sequence: TGTGCCAGCAGCTTCGGTCCGGGGTATTACAATGAGCAGTTCTTC.